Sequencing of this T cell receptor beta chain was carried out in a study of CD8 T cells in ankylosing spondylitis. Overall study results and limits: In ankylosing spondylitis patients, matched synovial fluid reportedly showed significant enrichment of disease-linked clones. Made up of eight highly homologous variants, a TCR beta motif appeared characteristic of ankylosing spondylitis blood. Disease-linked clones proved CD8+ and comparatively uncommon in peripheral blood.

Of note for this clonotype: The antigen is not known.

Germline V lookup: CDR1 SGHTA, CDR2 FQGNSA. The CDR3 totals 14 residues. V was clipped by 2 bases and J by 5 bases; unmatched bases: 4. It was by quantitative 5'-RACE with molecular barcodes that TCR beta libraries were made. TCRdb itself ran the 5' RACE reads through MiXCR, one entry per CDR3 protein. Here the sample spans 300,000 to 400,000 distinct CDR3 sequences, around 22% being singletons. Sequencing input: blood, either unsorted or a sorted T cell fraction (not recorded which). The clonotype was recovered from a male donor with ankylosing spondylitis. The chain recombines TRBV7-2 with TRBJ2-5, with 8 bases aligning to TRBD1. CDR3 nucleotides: TGTGCCAGCAGCTTAAGGACAGGGTTGGAGACCCAGTACTTC. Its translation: CASSLRTGLETQYF.